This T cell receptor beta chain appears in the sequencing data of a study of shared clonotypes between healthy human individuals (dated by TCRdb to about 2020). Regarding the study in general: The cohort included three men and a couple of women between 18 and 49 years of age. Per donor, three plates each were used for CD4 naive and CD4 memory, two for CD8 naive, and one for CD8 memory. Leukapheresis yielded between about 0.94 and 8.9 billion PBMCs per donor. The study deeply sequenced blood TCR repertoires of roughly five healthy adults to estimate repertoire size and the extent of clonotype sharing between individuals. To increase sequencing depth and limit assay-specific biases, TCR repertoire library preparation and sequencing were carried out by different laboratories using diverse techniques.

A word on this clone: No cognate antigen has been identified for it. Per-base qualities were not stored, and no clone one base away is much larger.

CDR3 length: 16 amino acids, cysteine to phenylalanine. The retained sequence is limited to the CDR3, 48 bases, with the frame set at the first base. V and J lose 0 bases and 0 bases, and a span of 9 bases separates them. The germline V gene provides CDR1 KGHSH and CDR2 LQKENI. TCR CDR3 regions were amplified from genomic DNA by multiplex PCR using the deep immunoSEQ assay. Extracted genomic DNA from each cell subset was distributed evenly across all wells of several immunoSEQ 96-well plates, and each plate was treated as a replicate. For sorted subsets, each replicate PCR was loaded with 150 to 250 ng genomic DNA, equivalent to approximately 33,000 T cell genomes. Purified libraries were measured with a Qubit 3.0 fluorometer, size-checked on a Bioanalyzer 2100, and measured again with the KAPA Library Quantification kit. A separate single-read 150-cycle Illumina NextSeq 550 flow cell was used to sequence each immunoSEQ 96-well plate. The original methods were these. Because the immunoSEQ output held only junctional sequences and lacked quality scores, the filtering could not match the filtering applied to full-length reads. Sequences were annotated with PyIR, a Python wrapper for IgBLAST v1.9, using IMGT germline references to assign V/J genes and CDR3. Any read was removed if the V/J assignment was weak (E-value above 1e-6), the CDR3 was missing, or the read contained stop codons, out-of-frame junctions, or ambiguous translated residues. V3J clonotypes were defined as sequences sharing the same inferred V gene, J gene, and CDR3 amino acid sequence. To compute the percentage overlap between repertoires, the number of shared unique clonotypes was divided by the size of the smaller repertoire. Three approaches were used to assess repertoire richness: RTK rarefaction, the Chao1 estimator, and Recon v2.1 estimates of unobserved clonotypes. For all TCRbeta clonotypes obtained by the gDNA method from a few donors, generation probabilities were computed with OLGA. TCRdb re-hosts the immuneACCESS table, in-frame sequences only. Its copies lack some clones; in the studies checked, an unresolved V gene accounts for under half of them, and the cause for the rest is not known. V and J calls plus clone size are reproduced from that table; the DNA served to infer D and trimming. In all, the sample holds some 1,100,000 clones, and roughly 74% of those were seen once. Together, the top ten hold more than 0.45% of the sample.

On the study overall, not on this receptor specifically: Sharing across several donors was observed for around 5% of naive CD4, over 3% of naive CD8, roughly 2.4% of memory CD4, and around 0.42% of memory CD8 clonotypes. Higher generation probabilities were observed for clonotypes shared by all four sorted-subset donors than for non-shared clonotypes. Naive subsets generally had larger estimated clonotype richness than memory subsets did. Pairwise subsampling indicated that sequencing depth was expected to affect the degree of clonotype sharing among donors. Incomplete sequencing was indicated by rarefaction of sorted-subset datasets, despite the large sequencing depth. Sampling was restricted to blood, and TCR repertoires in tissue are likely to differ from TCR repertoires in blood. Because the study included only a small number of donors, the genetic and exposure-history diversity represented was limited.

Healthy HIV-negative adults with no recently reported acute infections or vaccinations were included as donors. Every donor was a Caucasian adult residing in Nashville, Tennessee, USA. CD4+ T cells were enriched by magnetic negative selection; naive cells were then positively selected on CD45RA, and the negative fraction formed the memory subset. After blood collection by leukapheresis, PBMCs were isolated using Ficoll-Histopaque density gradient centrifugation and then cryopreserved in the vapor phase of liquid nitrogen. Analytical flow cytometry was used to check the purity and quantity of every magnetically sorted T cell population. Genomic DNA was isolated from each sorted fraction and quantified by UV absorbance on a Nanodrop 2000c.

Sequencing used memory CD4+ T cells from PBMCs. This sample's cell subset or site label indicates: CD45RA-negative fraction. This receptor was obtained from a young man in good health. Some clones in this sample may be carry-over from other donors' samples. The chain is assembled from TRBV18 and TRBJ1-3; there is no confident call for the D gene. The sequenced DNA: TGTGCCAGCTCACCACCGGCCGGCGTCTCTGGAAACACCATATATTTT. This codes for CASSPPAGVSGNTIYF.